These T cell receptor beta chains were read from a single sample in a study of blood T cells in healthy people across ages. TCRdb independently ran MiXCR on the 5' RACE reads; one entry per CDR3 protein. The sample holds hundreds of thousands of distinct CDR3 sequences, around half seen once. Input material: blood. The receptors shown here come from an elderly man in good health. Both conserved end residues are part of each CDR3. The order of the fields is clone size, J gene, V gene, D gene, CDR3 DNA, CDR3 protein. The D gene is left open where the match is weak. For some rows the clone size is stated as once, few or many, or as a class when expanded; others skip it.

size: few
J: TRBJ2-7
V: TRBV30
D: .
DNA: TGTGCCTTGGTTAAGAGAAGCTCCTACGAGCAGTACTTC
CDR3: CALVKRSSYEQYF

size: .
J: TRBJ2-3
V: TRBV7-2
D: .
DNA: TGTGCCAGCGGTTGGGGAGGATCCACAGATACGCAGTATTTT
CDR3: CASGWGGSTDTQYF

size: .
J: TRBJ2-3
V: TRBV5-1
D: TRBD2
DNA: TGCGCCAGCAGCTTGGGTACGACTAGCGGGGCAGATACGCAGTATTTT
CDR3: CASSLGTTSGADTQYF

size: .
J: TRBJ2-1
V: TRBV3-1
D: .
DNA: TGTACCAGCAGTCACTCTGACCCATACAATGAGCAGTTCTTC
CDR3: CTSSHSDPYNEQFF

size: .
J: TRBJ1-3
V: TRBV4-3
D: .
DNA: TGCGCCAGCAGCCAAGAGCAGGGACCCTCTGGAAACACCATATATTTT
CDR3: CASSQEQGPSGNTIYF

size: .
J: TRBJ2-7
V: TRBV29-1
D: .
DNA: TGCAGCGTTGAAGTTCAGGGGACCGACGAGCAGTACTTC
CDR3: CSVEVQGTDEQYF

size: .
J: TRBJ2-3
V: TRBV7-9
D: .
DNA: TGTGCCAGCAGCGCGGGACCTAGCACAGATACGCAGTATTTT
CDR3: CASSAGPSTDTQYF

size: many
J: TRBJ2-3
V: TRBV7-2
D: .
DNA: TGTGCCAGCAGTTCGCCCGGCACAGATACGCAGTATTTT
CDR3: CASSSPGTDTQYF

size: once
J: TRBJ2-7
V: TRBV27
D: .
DNA: TGTGCCAGCAGTTTATTGGACGGCTCCTACGAGCAGTACTTC
CDR3: CASSLLDGSYEQYF

size: .
J: TRBJ2-3
V: TRBV27
D: TRBD1
DNA: TGTGCCAGCAGTTTATTAGGACAGGGGGTAGGAGATACGCAGTATTTT
CDR3: CASSLLGQGVGDTQYF

size: few
J: TRBJ1-1
V: TRBV6-5
D: TRBD1
DNA: TGTGCCAGCAGTTACCCCACGGGACAGATGAGCCTGAACACTGAAGCTTTCTTT
CDR3: CASSYPTGQMSLNTEAFF

size: few
J: TRBJ2-2
V: TRBV4-3
D: TRBD2
DNA: TGCGCCAGCAGCCAATCAACTAGCGGGGATACCGGGGAGCTGTTTTTT
CDR3: CASSQSTSGDTGELFF

size: .
J: TRBJ1-4
V: TRBV29-1
D: .
DNA: TGCAGCGCCGGGACGTGGCAACCGGGTAAAAAACTGTTTTTT
CDR3: CSAGTWQPGKKLFF

size: .
J: TRBJ2-1
V: TRBV11-2
D: .
DNA: TGTGCCAGCAGCCAAAGCCAGGATTCGGTGGATGAGCAGTTCTTC
CDR3: CASSQSQDSVDEQFF

size: .
J: TRBJ1-1
V: TRBV27
D: .
DNA: TGTGCCAGCAGTTTTCTAGGGGGAGTGAACACTGAAGCTTTCTTT
CDR3: CASSFLGGVNTEAFF

size: once
J: TRBJ1-1
V: TRBV7-2
D: .
DNA: TGTGCCAACAGCCAAATAGAATACACTGAAGCTTTCTTT
CDR3: CANSQIEYTEAFF

size: .
J: TRBJ2-4
V: TRBV7-9
D: .
DNA: TGTGCCAGCAGCTCCAGTTCTGCCCTCGGCATTCAGTACTTC
CDR3: CASSSSSALGIQYF

size: .
J: TRBJ2-5
V: TRBV5-1
D: .
DNA: TGCGCCAGCGTACGGGGGGAGACCCAGTACTTC
CDR3: CASVRGETQYF

size: .
J: TRBJ2-3
V: TRBV20-1
D: .
DNA: TGCAGTGCTAGAGATGAAGGGGACGGGGGTTACACAGATACGCAGTATTTT
CDR3: CSARDEGDGGYTDTQYF

size: .
J: TRBJ2-1
V: TRBV7-2
D: TRBD2
DNA: TGTGCCAGCAGGGGGGGGAAGGGTCCTCCAATGGAGCAGTTCTTC
CDR3: CASRGGKGPPMEQFF

size: .
J: TRBJ2-3
V: TRBV7-8
D: TRBD2
DNA: TGTGCCAGCAGCTTACCCATAGCGGGAGGGTCGGATACGCAGTATTTT
CDR3: CASSLPIAGGSDTQYF

size: .
J: TRBJ2-7
V: TRBV9
D: .
DNA: TGTGCCAGCAGCGTAAGTCCAGGGCAAGGGAGTGAGCAGTACTTC
CDR3: CASSVSPGQGSEQYF

size: few
J: TRBJ2-5
V: TRBV3-1
D: .
DNA: TGTGCCAGCAGAGCACAGGGACGCGGGGAGACCCAGTACTTC
CDR3: CASRAQGRGETQYF

size: .
J: TRBJ2-1
V: TRBV4-1
D: TRBD1
DNA: TGCGCCAGCAGCCAAGTTCAGCGGGACAGGGGGGACAATGAGCAGTTCTTC
CDR3: CASSQVQRDRGDNEQFF

size: few
J: TRBJ2-3
V: TRBV7-3
D: .
DNA: TGTGCCAGCAGCCAAGGGTGGACTACCGGCACAGATACGCAGTATTTT
CDR3: CASSQGWTTGTDTQYF

size: .
J: TRBJ1-1
V: TRBV7-2
D: TRBD1
DNA: TGTGCCAGCAGCTACGATGGACAGGGAATTGAAGCTTTCTTT
CDR3: CASSYDGQGIEAFF

size: .
J: TRBJ2-3
V: TRBV20-1
D: .
DNA: TGCAGTGCTAGGGACGAGGGGGAGTATATGACAGATAGGCAGTATTTT
CDR3: CSARDEGEYMTDRQYF

size: .
J: TRBJ2-3
V: TRBV4-3
D: TRBD2
DNA: TGCGCCAGCAGCCAAGTATCTGGGGGGGGGACGCAGTATTTT
CDR3: CASSQVSGGGTQYF

size: .
J: TRBJ1-1
V: TRBV19
D: .
DNA: TGTGCCAGTAGTATGGAGGGGAACACTGAAGCTTTCTTT
CDR3: CASSMEGNTEAFF

size: .
J: TRBJ1-6
V: TRBV7-9
D: .
DNA: TGTGCCAGCAGCTTACGCGAATCTAATTCACCCCTCCACTTT
CDR3: CASSLRESNSPLHF

size: .
J: TRBJ1-1
V: TRBV3-1
D: .
DNA: TGTGCCAGCAGCTCGACCACTATAGGGGGGAACACTGAAGCTTTCTTT
CDR3: CASSSTTIGGNTEAFF

size: few
J: TRBJ2-7
V: TRBV4-3
D: .
DNA: TGCGCCAGCAGCCAAGAACTTGACCCCTACTCCTACGAGCAGTACTTC
CDR3: CASSQELDPYSYEQYF

size: few
J: TRBJ2-3
V: TRBV6-2/TRBV6-3
D: TRBD2
DNA: TGTGCCAGCAGAACGGGGACTAGCGGGAGAATCACAGATACGCAGTATTTT
CDR3: CASRTGTSGRITDTQYF

size: .
J: TRBJ1-6
V: TRBV20-1
D: .
DNA: TGCAGTGCTAGAGACCCACTGGGAGGGCAGCAGACACCCCTCCACTTT
CDR3: CSARDPLGGQQTPLHF

size: .
J: TRBJ1-2
V: TRBV30
D: .
DNA: TGTGCCTGGAGTGTACTTGGGTACGGCTACACCTTC
CDR3: CAWSVLGYGYTF

size: .
J: TRBJ2-1
V: TRBV12-3/TRBV12-4
D: .
DNA: TGTGCCAGCAGTTGGGGAGGGGGTTTTGAGCAGTTCTTC
CDR3: CASSWGGGFEQFF

size: .
J: TRBJ2-2
V: TRBV12-3/TRBV12-4
D: TRBD2
DNA: TGTGCCAGCAGGGGACTAGCGGGAGTATTAACCGGGGAGCTGTTTTTT
CDR3: CASRGLAGVLTGELFF

size: .
J: TRBJ1-1
V: TRBV29-1
D: .
DNA: TGCAGCGCTCTGATGGCCATGAACACTGAAGCTTTCTTT
CDR3: CSALMAMNTEAFF

size: .
J: TRBJ2-2
V: TRBV20-1
D: .
DNA: TGCAGTGCTAGTAGAGACACCGGGGAGCTGTTTTTT
CDR3: CSASRDTGELFF

size: .
J: TRBJ2-1
V: TRBV7-9
D: TRBD2
DNA: TGTGCCAGCAGCTCTTGGGGCTGGACTAGCGAGAGCTCCTACAATGAGCAGTTCTTC
CDR3: CASSSWGWTSESSYNEQFF

size: few
J: TRBJ2-3
V: TRBV3-1
D: .
DNA: TGTGCCAGCAGCCAGGGGGACTCATCAAGCGAGACGCAGTATTTT
CDR3: CASSQGDSSSETQYF

size: few
J: TRBJ1-1
V: TRBV12-3/TRBV12-4
D: .
DNA: TGTGCCAGCAGTCAATCGGGAGAATACACTGAAGCTTTCTTT
CDR3: CASSQSGEYTEAFF

size: .
J: TRBJ2-1
V: TRBV12-3/TRBV12-4
D: TRBD2
DNA: TGTGCCAGCAGTCACCGGGGGGATCGGGGCGAGCAGTTCTTC
CDR3: CASSHRGDRGEQFF

size: few
J: TRBJ2-1
V: TRBV5-1
D: .
DNA: TGCGCCAGCAGCTTGGTCCCTAGCACAACCTACAATGAGCAGTTCTTC
CDR3: CASSLVPSTTYNEQFF

size: .
J: TRBJ2-7
V: TRBV4-2
D: TRBD2
DNA: TGTGCCAGCAGCCAAGTGGGCGGGAGTACCTACGAGCAGTACTTC
CDR3: CASSQVGGSTYEQYF

size: few
J: TRBJ2-1
V: TRBV9
D: TRBD2
DNA: TGTGCCAGCAGCGTAGTCGCGCTAGCGGATGAGCAGTTCTTC
CDR3: CASSVVALADEQFF

size: many
J: TRBJ2-3
V: TRBV6-5
D: TRBD2
DNA: TGTGCCAGCAGGACCCGACTAGCGGCAGTGGGAGATACGCAGTATTTT
CDR3: CASRTRLAAVGDTQYF

size: many
J: TRBJ1-3
V: TRBV6-5
D: .
DNA: TGTGCCAGCAGTTACCCGACAGGAACAGGCCGAGGCCGGAACACCATATATTTT
CDR3: CASSYPTGTGRGRNTIYF

size: few
J: TRBJ1-1
V: TRBV20-1
D: .
DNA: TGCAGTGCTAGGGGTGGACCGAACACTGAAGCTTTCTTT
CDR3: CSARGGPNTEAFF

size: once
J: TRBJ1-1
V: TRBV20-1
D: .
DNA: TGCAGTGCAACGGAGGGGAGGGGGAGGGTGAACACTGAAGCTTTCTTT
CDR3: CSATEGRGRVNTEAFF